Following are 20 T cell receptor beta chains from one sample sequenced in a study of technical replicates of blood from a handful of donors. Assay used: immunoSEQ multiplex PCR; TCRdb lists only in-frame clones, some missing. Of under 85,000 clones listed, 85% to 95% are singletons. Material for sequencing was T cells isolated from PBMCs. These receptors all stem from a human donor in good health.

The rearrangement uses TRBV28 and TRBJ1-2, with D possibly matching TRBD1 (6 bases). Germline lookup yields CDR1 MDHEN and CDR2 SYDVKM. The V gene lost 5 bases and the J gene lost 6 bases, with 19 bases spanning the gap. The CDR3 covers 15 residues. CDR3 loop: CASSPRTAGANGYTF. CDR3 nucleotides: TGTGCCAGCAGTCCCCGGACAGCAGGCGCAAATGGCTACACCTTC.

The chain couples TRBV7-2 to TRBJ2-7; TRBD2 matches at 11 bases. The CDR3 covers 16 residues. With 3 bases clipped from V and 7 bases from J, the junction kept 11 bases outside the gene matches. The germline gives CDR1 SGHTA, CDR2 FQGNSA. This CDR3 reads CASSLAILAGDCEQYF. As DNA, the CDR3 is TGTGCCAGCAGCTTGGCCATACTAGCGGGAGATTGTGAGCAGTACTTC. The full variable domain, its missing parts supplied by reference TRBV7-2 and TRBJ2-7, is GAGVSQSPSNKVTEKGKDVELRCDPISGHTALYWYRQSLGQGLEFLIYFQGNSAPDKSGLPSDRFSAERTGGSVSTLTIQRTQQEDSAVYLCASSLAILAGDCEQYFGPGTRLTVT.

This clone was counted once. This chain links TRBV13 with TRBJ1-1; D is unclear. The length of the CDR3 is 15 residues. The ends were cut back, 3 bases at V and 1 base at J, with 12 bases in the middle. CDR1 is PRHDT and CDR2 is FYEKMQ in the germline V gene (reference sequence). CDR3 sequence: CASSFLQAGNTEAFF. The CDR3, as DNA: TGTGCCAGCAGCTTTCTTCAGGCGGGGAACACTGAAGCTTTCTTT.

J is TRBJ2-1 and V is TRBV6-6; 7 bases line up with TRBD2. The CDR3 extends over 12 amino acids. The germline gives CDR1 MNHNY, CDR2 SVGAGI (reference sequence). V dropped 11 bases and J dropped 5; count of bases not matched to a gene: 6. CDR3 bases: TGTGCCGGAGGACTAGACAACAATGAGCAGTTCTTC. This gives the protein CAGGLDNNEQFF.

The chain couples TRBV7-6 to TRBJ2-3; 8 bases are shared with TRBD2. CDR1 is SGHVS and CDR2 is FNYEAQ in the germline V gene. Losses at the gene ends were 1 base for V and 4 bases for J; bases not matched to a gene: 7. This CDR3 has 16 residues. The CDR3 reads CASSLDQREIADTQYF. The CDR3 bases are TGTGCCAGCAGCTTAGACCAGCGGGAGATTGCAGATACGCAGTATTTT.

The chain has TRBV18 and TRBJ1-3; TRBD1 agrees at 10 bases. V was clipped by 6 bases and J by 0 bases; unmatched bases: 5. The germline gives CDR1 KGHSH, CDR2 LQKENI. This CDR3 region has 16 residues. Written as DNA, the CDR3 is TGTGCCAGCTCCCCGGGACAGGGGCACTCTGGAAACACCATATATTTT. Residues: CASSPGQGHSGNTIYF.

This chain uses TRBV6-1 with TRBJ2-2; TRBD1 agrees at 8 bases. The length of the CDR3 is 14 residues. The germline gives CDR1 MNHNS, CDR2 SASEGT. V lost 4 bases to trimming and J lost 8 bases; unmatched junction nucleotides: 6. The CDR3 loop is CASSAVRGPGELFF. CDR3 bases: TGTGCCAGCAGTGCCGTCAGGGGGCCAGGGGAGCTGTTTTTT.

The chain combines TRBV28 with TRBJ2-3, with 7 bases fitting TRBD2. This CDR3 spans 16 amino acids. CDR1 is MDHEN and CDR2 is SYDVKM in the germline V gene. After removal of 5 bases from V and 4 bases from J, the junction contained 12 bases not matched to a gene. CDR3 residues: CASSPPRRELPDTQYF. DNA of the CDR3: TGTGCCAGCAGTCCTCCACGGCGGGAGCTCCCAGATACGCAGTATTTT.

The rearrangement uses TRBV7-2 and TRBJ2-1; TRBD2 might be the D (5 bases). Trimming stripped 5 bases from V and 10 bases from J, with 12 bases between. CDR3 length: 12 amino acids. Germline loops: CDR1 SGHTA, CDR2 FQGNSA. CDR3 in amino acids: CASSLTRAEQFF. The CDR3 DNA sequence: TGTGCCAGCAGCCTCACGAGGGCAGAGCAGTTCTTC.

The chain joins TRBV6-1 to TRBJ2-7; D call uncertain. Trimming removed 1 base at V and 13 bases at J, with 11 bases between. The germline CDR1 and CDR2 sequences are MNHNS and SASEGT. There are 11 residues in the CDR3. Written as DNA, the CDR3 is TGTGCCAGCAGTGAAGGGTGGTTGCGTTACTTC. Translation gives CASSEGWLRYF.

This chain connects TRBV27 to TRBJ2-5; D is perhaps TRBD2 (5 bases). The V end was cut by 2 bases, the J end by 5 bases, with 15 bases between. The germline gives CDR1 MNHEY, CDR2 SMNVEV (reference sequence). The CDR3 sequence is 15 residues long. Here the CDR3 reads CASSLAAAPGETQYF. The CDR3 nucleotides are TGTGCCAGCAGTTTAGCGGCGGCCCCGGGGGAGACCCAGTACTTC.

The V call is TRBV2, the J call TRBJ1-5, with D perhaps TRBD1 (5 bases). Trimming removed 3 bases from V and 0 bases from J, with 12 bases in between. The CDR3 is 16 residues long. CDR1 and CDR2 (germline): SNHLY, FYNNEI. The CDR3 spells CASSDPAGYSNQPQHF. The CDR3, as DNA: TGTGCCAGCAGTGATCCCGCAGGGTATAGCAATCAGCCCCAGCATTTT.

The V call is TRBV11-1, the J call TRBJ2-5; no firm D call. Trimming removed 3 bases from V and 5 bases from J, with 13 bases in between. CDR3 length: 14 residues. CDR1 SGHAT and CDR2 FQDESV come from the germline V gene (reference sequence). CDR3 in amino acids: CASSLRLDGETQYF. Written as DNA, the CDR3 is TGTGCCAGCAGCTTGAGACTTGACGGGGAGACCCAGTACTTC.

The chain couples TRBV28 to TRBJ1-1; D gene ambiguous. The CDR3 loop spans 14 amino acids. The germline CDR1 and CDR2 sequences are MDHEN and SYDVKM. The V end lost 2 bases, the J end lost 2 bases, and 9 bases lay between the germline ends. CDR3 sequence reads: CASSLTSVNTEAFF. For the CDR3, the DNA is TGTGCCAGCAGTTTAACTTCGGTTAACACTGAAGCTTTCTTT.

The rearrangement joins TRBV4-2 to TRBJ1-2; D call uncertain. CDR1 is LGHNA, CDR2 YNFKEQ, per germline. V shed 0 bases and J shed 6 bases, with 5 bases lying between them. The CDR3 runs to 12 residues. For the CDR3, the DNA is TGTGCCAGCAGCCAAGACTATCATGGCTACACCTTC. It is translated as CASSQDYHGYTF.

This clone was counted a single time. The rearrangement joins TRBV9 to TRBJ1-4; TRBD1 agrees at 7 bases. The trim removed 4 bases at V and 6 bases at J, leaving 6 bases unmatched. The germline V gene has CDR1 SGDLS and CDR2 YYNGEE. The CDR3 contains 14 residues. CDR3 sequence reads: CASSPRDRDEKLFF. The CDR3 nucleotides read TGTGCCAGCAGCCCTAGAGACAGGGATGAAAAACTGTTTTTT.

This chain joins TRBV5-1 and TRBJ2-3; TRBD1 agrees at 11 bases. Trimming took 5 bases from V and 4 from J; bases not matched to a gene: 3. CDR1 is SGHRS and CDR2 is YFSETQ in the germline V gene. CDR3 length equals 14 residues. CDR3 amino acids: CASSQGQGADTQYF. The CDR3 DNA reads TGCGCCAGCAGTCAGGGACAGGGGGCAGATACGCAGTATTTT.

The J gene is TRBJ2-7, the V gene TRBV5-5; maybe TRBD1 (6 bases). This CDR3 region has 14 residues. Germline V gene data show CDR1 as SGHKS and CDR2 as YYEKEE (reference sequence). Between the trimmed V and J ends, which lost 4 bases and 5 bases, there was a span of 16 bases. CDR3 DNA: TGTGCCAGCAGCCCCAGGGGCCCCCCTAACGAGCAGTACTTC. This gives the protein CASSPRGPPNEQYF.

The chain combines TRBV6-5 with TRBJ2-1, with D maybe TRBD2 (5 bases). This CDR3 is 11 amino acids long. Trimming removed 6 bases at V and 12 bases at J, with 12 bases between. Germline V lookup: CDR1 MNHEY, CDR2 SVGAGI. CDR3 coding DNA: TGTGCCAGCAGCCCCGGGGTTGTGCAGTTCTTC. Its protein product is CASSPGVVQFF.

The gene calls are TRBV14 and TRBJ2-7, with 9 bases aligning to TRBD2. The CDR3 runs 15 residues. Germline CDR1 reads SGHDN; CDR2 reads FVKESK. V was clipped by 0 bases and J by 5 bases; unmatched bases: 5. The CDR3 coding sequence is TGTGCCAGCAGCCAAGAGGCGGGAGGGAGTAACGAGCAGTACTTC. This codes for CASSQEAGGSNEQYF. Full variable domain (rest looked up from reference TRBV14 and TRBJ2-7): EAGVTQFPSHSVIEKGQTVTLRCDPISGHDNLYWYRRVMGKEIKFLLHFVKESKQDESGMPNNRFLAERTGGTYSTLKVQPAELEDSGVYFCASSQEAGGSNEQYFGPGTRLTVT.